This T cell receptor (beta chain) appears in the sequencing data of a study of response to subunit inactivated influenza vaccine. Findings and caveats of the study: Each seasonal influenza vaccination recruits few new T cells, the authors suggested.

In this sample, this clonotype turned up a few times. Antigen: not known. The germline V gene has CDR1 MDHEN and CDR2 SYDVKM. Trimming left V 2 bases short and J 4 bases short, with 12 bases between. The CDR3 runs to 14 residues. TCRdb reanalysed the RT-PCR reads using MiXCR and keeps one entry per CDR3 protein. In the table there are 500,000 to 600,000 distinct CDR3 sequences, approximately 15% of which are singletons. The clonotype originates from a man aged 45 to 65 who received an inactivated influenza vaccine. The sequencing used PBMCs from blood, collected less than 13 days after vaccination. The chain links TRBV28 to TRBJ2-7, with D possibly being TRBD2 (6 bases). In DNA form, the CDR3 reads TGTGCCAGCAGTTTAGGCGGGGTAGGTTACGAGCAGTACTTC. Translating it yields CASSLGGVGYEQYF. Variable domain in full (rest from reference TRBV28 and TRBJ2-7): DVKVTQSSRYLVKRTGEKVFLECVQDMDHENMFWYRQDPGLGLRLIYFSYDVKMKEKGDIPEGYSVSREKKERFSLILESASTNQTSMYLCASSLGGVGYEQYFGPGTRLTVT.